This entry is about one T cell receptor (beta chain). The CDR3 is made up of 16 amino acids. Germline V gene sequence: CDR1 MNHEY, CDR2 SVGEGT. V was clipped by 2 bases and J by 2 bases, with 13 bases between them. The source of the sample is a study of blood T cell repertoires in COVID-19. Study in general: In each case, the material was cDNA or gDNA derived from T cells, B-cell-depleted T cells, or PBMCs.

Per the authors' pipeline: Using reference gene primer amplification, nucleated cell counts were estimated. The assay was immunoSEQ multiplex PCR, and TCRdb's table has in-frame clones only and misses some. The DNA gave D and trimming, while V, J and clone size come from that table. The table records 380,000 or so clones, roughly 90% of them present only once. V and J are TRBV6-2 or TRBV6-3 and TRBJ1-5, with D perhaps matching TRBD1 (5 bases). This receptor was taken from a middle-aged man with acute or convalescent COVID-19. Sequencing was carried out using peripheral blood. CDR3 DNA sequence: TGTGCCAGCAGTTACGCACGGGGGATCGGCAATCAGCCCCAGCATTTT. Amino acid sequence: CASSYARGIGNQPQHF.